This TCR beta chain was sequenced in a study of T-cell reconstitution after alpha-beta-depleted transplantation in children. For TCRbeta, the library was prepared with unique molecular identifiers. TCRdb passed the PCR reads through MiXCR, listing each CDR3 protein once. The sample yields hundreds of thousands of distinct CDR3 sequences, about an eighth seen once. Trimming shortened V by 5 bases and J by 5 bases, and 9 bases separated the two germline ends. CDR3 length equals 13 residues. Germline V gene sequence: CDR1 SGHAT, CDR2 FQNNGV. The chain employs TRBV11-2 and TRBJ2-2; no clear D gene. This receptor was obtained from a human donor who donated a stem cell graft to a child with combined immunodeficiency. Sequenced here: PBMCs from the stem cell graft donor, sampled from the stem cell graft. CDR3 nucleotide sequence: TGTGCCAGCAGCCCGTATCGTACCGGGGAGCTGTTTTTT. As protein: CASSPYRTGELFF. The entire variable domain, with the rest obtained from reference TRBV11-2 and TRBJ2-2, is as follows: EAGVAQSPRYKIIEKRQSVAFWCNPISGHATLYWYQQILGQGPKLLIQFQNNGVVDDSQLPKDRFSAERLKGVDSTLKIQPAKLEDSAVYLCASSPYRTGELFFGEGSRLTVL.